This T cell receptor beta chain was captured by sequencing in a study of blood T cell repertoires in COVID-19. Study information: Sites in the United States, Italy and Spain provided acute and convalescent COVID-19 samples. Nucleic acid was either cDNA or gDNA, and it came from T cells, B-cell-depleted T cells, or PBMCs.

This CDR3 spans 16 amino acids. CDR1 SGHRS and CDR2 YFSETQ come from the germline V gene. Trimming took off 2 bases at V and 0 bases at J, with 13 bases between the two ends. Original processing methods: Amplified reference gene primers provided the basis for estimating nucleated cell counts. The data were produced by immunoSEQ multiplex PCR, yet TCRdb's version contains in-frame clones alone and is incomplete. V and J calls plus clone size are reproduced from that table; the DNA served to infer D and trimming. The profile shows 60,000 to 65,000 clones, roughly 82% of them singletons. This TCR was recovered from a woman in her sixties or seventies with acute or convalescent COVID-19. The gene calls are TRBV5-1 and TRBJ2-3; D is unclear. The sample was peripheral blood. CDR3 loop: CASSLGDLTSTDTQYF. In DNA form, the CDR3 reads TGCGCCAGCAGCTTAGGTGACTTAACTAGCACAGATACGCAGTATTTT. Combining the CDR3 with reference TRBV5-1 and TRBJ2-3 gives the whole variable domain KAGVTQTPRYLIKTRGQQVTLSCSPISGHRSVSWYQQTPGQGLQFLFEYFSETQRNKGNFPGRFSGRQFSNSRSEMNVSTLELGDSALYLCASSLGDLTSTDTQYFGPGTRLTVL.